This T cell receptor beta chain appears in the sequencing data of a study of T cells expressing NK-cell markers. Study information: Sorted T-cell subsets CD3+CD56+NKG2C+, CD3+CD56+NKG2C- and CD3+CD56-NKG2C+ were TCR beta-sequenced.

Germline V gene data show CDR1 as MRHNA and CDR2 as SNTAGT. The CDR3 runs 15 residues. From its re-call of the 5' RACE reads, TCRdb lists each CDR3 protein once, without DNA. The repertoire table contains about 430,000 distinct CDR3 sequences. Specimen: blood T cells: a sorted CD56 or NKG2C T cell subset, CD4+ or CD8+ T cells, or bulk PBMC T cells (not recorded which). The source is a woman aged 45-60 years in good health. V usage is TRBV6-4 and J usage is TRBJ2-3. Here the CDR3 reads CASSDSKTGSDTQYF.